This note documents a single TCR beta chain sequence. Its specificity is not known. From germline, CDR1 is KGHSH and CDR2 LQKENI. The CDR3 totals 14 residues. V trimming: 5 bases; J trimming: 4 bases; junction bases outside the gene matches: 5. This sample stems from a study of cytomegalovirus exposure and HLA in healthy donors. Study-level results: Among immune exposure information, only CMV serostatus was available. DRB1 showed the most TCR associations and HLA-C the fewest in a later analysis, as rates varied by HLA locus. The study labeled around 160 TCR beta chains cytomegalovirus-associated.

13 Jbeta primers and 60 Vbeta primers were used for the PCR. Sequencing was performed with immunoSEQ multiplex PCR; in TCRdb, only in-frame clones are kept and a portion is missing. The sample consists of about 190,000 clones, roughly 86% of them appearing once. The chain joins TRBV18 to TRBJ2-5; 9 bases match TRBD2. The specimen was PBMCs. The clonotype was recovered from a man aged 35-49 years in good health and CMV-seropositive. In DNA, the CDR3 is TGTGCCAGCTCAGTAGCGGGGGTGTCAGAGACCCAGTACTTC. This translates into CASSVAGVSETQYF. Based on the CDR3 plus reference TRBV18 and TRBJ2-5, the full variable domain is NAGVMQNPRHLVRRRGQEARLRCSPMKGHSHVYWYRQLPEEGLKFMVYLQKENIIDESGMPKERFSAEFPKEGPSILRIQQVVRGDSAAYFCASSVAGVSETQYFGPGTRLLVL.